This T cell receptor beta chain is from a study of regulatory T cells in long-lasting Graves disease. Sample time point: newly diagnosed GD, antithyroid drugs for less than 3 months. Making the TCR library involved RNA that had been extracted from PBMCs. Arm-PCR of CDR3 regions and iRepertoire HTBI primers were the basis on which TCR beta libraries were built. TCRdb passed the multiplex PCR reads through MiXCR, listing each CDR3 protein once. The repertoire holds about 420,000 distinct CDR3 sequences, with about 17% as singletons. There are a few counts of this clonotype. Mismatch with germline at one junction end may stem from a read error. The CDR3 consists of 15 residues. The same specimen was also included in a second study, on T cells in Graves' hyperthyroidism and ophthalmopathy. That paper states: Every diagnosis used clinical symptoms, serum thyroxine and TRAb, thyroid ultrasound and orbital computed tomography. First-round RT-PCR targeting the TCR CDR3 was performed with the HTBI primer set. From stable hyperthyroidism, ophthalmopathy was set apart by a 13 V-J model.

Sequencing was performed on peripheral blood mononuclear cells (PBMCs), taken at new diagnosis, from a patient treated with antithyroid drugs. The V call is TRBV12-3 or TRBV12-4, the J call TRBJ2-7; D gene ambiguous. This sequence originates from a woman in her late teens or twenties with Graves disease. The CDR3 DNA is TGTGTCAGCAGTTTACTGGGTTTTGGTTTCTACGAGCAGTACTTC. It translates to CVSSLLGFGFYEQYF.